Listed below are T cell receptor beta chains from one sample, sequenced in a study of cytomegalovirus exposure and HLA in healthy donors. Only in-frame clones appear in the TCRdb table, and some are missing; sequencing was by immunoSEQ multiplex PCR. The data contain fewer than 250,000 clones, around 80% of them singletons. The material sequenced was PBMCs. The receptors here all came from a male donor in good health and CMV-seronegative. CDR3s include the opening cysteine and the closing phenylalanine or tryptophan.

v_gene: TRBV28
CDR3aa: CASIWPGTDTQYF

v_gene: TRBV27
CDR3aa: CASSLLPSGTSSYEQYF

v_gene: TRBV2
CDR3aa: CASKRTSAYEQYF

v_gene: TRBV6-5
CDR3aa: CASSDGFGGVRQYF

v_gene: TRBV25-1
CDR3aa: CASTGGGSLHF

v_gene: TRBV7-3
CDR3aa: CASSLMAGANYGYTF

v_gene: TRBV7-2
CDR3aa: CASSPNWSVNNEQFF

v_gene: TRBV19
CDR3aa: CASSIENEKLFF

v_gene: TRBV7-6
CDR3aa: CASRPDFQETQYF

v_gene: TRBV29-1
CDR3aa: CSVEGGVEETQYF

v_gene: TRBV29-1
CDR3aa: CSVDGDSLGYTF

v_gene: TRBV11-2
CDR3aa: CASSPRGGGRGGYTF

v_gene: TRBV4-1
CDR3aa: CASSQVQGQSYEQYF

v_gene: TRBV15
CDR3aa: CATSRRQGENEQYF

v_gene: TRBV7-3
CDR3aa: CASSPINMVGGITSTDTQYF

v_gene: TRBV9
CDR3aa: CASSVEGQGYETQYF

v_gene: TRBV9
CDR3aa: CASSPREGLSGNTIYF